This TCR beta chain was captured by sequencing in a study of tumor-infiltrating lymphocytes in oesophageal squamous cell carcinoma (dated by TCRdb to the mid-2010s). The library came from PCR. The listed sequencing device is Illumina HiSeq 2000. The raw public reads went through TCRdb reprocessing: fastp at Q25, MiXCR clone calling, in-frame beta chains kept. One record per CDR3 amino acid sequence lists the most common genes and DNA. The sample table contains over 3,500 distinct CDR3 sequences; only one count was recorded for 11% to 15% of them. The top ten hold just under 20% of the sample. V is cut back by 3 bases and J by 8 bases, with 5 bases in the junction unmatched. The germline V gene (reference sequence) sets CDR1 to MNHEY and CDR2 to SMNVEV. Including the terminal cysteine and phenylalanine, the CDR3 comprises 13 residues. The sequence is cut down to CDR3 DNA, 39 bases in frame from base 1.

For this clonotype: Its cognate antigen has yet to be identified. Per-nucleotide qualities are absent, and no much larger clonotype sits a single base away.

The TCR comes from a male donor with esophageal squamous cell carcinoma. Rearrangement joined TRBV27 to TRBJ1-2; TRBD1 fits 8 bases in the junction. Sequencing used esophageal tumor tissue. The CDR3 protein is CASSFQGAGGYTF. Here is the DNA: TGTGCCAGCAGTTTCCAGGGGGCGGGCGGCTACACCTTC.